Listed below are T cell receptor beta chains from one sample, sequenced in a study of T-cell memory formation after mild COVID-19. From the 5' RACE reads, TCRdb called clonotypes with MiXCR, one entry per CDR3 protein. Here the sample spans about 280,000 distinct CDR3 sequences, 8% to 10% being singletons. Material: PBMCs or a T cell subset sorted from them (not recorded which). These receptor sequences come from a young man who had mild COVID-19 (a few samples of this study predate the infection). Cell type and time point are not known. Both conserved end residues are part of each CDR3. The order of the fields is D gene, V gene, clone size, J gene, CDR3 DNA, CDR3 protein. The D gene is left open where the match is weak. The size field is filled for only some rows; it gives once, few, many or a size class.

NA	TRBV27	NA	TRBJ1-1	TGTGCCAGCAGTTTTTACGACAGCAGCTTTGAAGCTTTCTTT	CASSFYDSSFEAFF
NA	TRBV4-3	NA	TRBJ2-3	TGCGCCAGCAGCCAAGAGGCCCTAACTTATACGCAGTATTTT	CASSQEALTYTQYF
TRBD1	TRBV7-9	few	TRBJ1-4	TGTGCCAGCAGCTTAGAGGAGGGGGCAAGTTGGAAACTGTTTTTT	CASSLEEGASWKLFF
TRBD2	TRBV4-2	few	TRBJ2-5	TGTGCCAGCAGCCAATCAGGAGCGGGGGGGCCTTTCGAGACCCAGTACTTC	CASSQSGAGGPFETQYF
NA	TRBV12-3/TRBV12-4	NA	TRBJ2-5	TGTGCCAGCAGTTCCCTCGGGGCAGGGGCGGGAGAGACCCAGTACTTC	CASSSLGAGAGETQYF
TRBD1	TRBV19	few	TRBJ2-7	TGTGCCAGTATTTACCGGGACAGAACCTACGAGCAGTACTTC	CASIYRDRTYEQYF
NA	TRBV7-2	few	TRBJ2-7	TGTGCCAGCAGCTCCAGGGCAGGTCTCTACGAGCAGTACTTC	CASSSRAGLYEQYF
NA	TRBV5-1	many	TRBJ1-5	TGCGCCAGCAGCTTGAGAGTGGGGGAGCCCCAGCATTTT	CASSLRVGEPQHF
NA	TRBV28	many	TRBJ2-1	TGTGCCAGCAGTTATCAGGACCGTTGGGGAGATGAGCAGTTCTTC	CASSYQDRWGDEQFF
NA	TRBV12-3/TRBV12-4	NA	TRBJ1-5	TGTGCCAGCAGGAAGACAGACGGTCAGCCCCAGCATTTT	CASRKTDGQPQHF
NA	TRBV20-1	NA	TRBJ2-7	TGCAGTGCCAGACGCCCGAGGCTCCCCTACGAGCAGTACTTC	CSARRPRLPYEQYF
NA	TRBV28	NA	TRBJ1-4	TGTGCCACCGGGACAAATAATGAAAAACTGTTTTTT	CATGTNNEKLFF
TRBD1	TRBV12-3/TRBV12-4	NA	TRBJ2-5	TGTGCCAGCAGCGCTCTCGGGACAGTGGAGACCCAGTACTTC	CASSALGTVETQYF
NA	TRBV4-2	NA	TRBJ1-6	TGTGCCAGCAGCCAAGTGCTGGGAAATTCACCCCTCCACTTT	CASSQVLGNSPLHF
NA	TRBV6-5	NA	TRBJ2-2	TGTGCCAGCAGTTACTCGAGGTCGGGGTTTGGCGGGGAGCTGTTTTTT	CASSYSRSGFGGELFF
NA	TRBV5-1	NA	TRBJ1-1	TGCGCCAGCAGCCCTCCCACCGTAGGCAGACTGAACACTGAAGCTTTCTTT	CASSPPTVGRLNTEAFF
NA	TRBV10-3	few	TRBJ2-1	TGTGCCATCAGTGATTCTCCTCCGGGGCCATACAATGAGCAGTTCTTC	CAISDSPPGPYNEQFF
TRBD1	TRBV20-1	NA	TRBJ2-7	TGCAGTGCTAGCAACCCCAGGGGGCAAGACTCCTACGAGCAGTACTTC	CSASNPRGQDSYEQYF
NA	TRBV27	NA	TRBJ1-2	TGTGCCAGCTTACAGTTCGGCCGAGGGCACTATGGCTACACCTTC	CASLQFGRGHYGYTF
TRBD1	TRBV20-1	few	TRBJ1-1	TGCAGTGCTAGACCTCAGACAGGGGGCTACACTGAAGCTTTCTTT	CSARPQTGGYTEAFF